What follows are 29 T cell receptor beta chains derived from one specimen sequenced in a study of technical replicates of blood from a few donors. The method was immunoSEQ multiplex PCR; TCRdb's version includes in-frame clones alone and lacks a portion of them. The sample shows roughly 70,000 clones, 85% to 95% of them seen only once. The sample was T cells isolated from PBMCs. Source of these receptors: a human donor in good health.

The chain combines TRBV4-2 with TRBJ1-2, with 10 bases aligning to TRBD1. The germline gives CDR1 LGHNA, CDR2 YNFKEQ. The CDR3 extends over 14 amino acids. V was pared by 5 bases and J by 7 bases, with 7 bases of the junction left unmatched. The CDR3 coding sequence is TGTGCCAGCAGCTTCGGACAGGGGGACGGTGGCTACACCTTC. Residues: CASSFGQGDGGYTF.

The V gene is TRBV29-1, the J gene TRBJ2-3, with 12 positions matching TRBD2. V shed 2 bases and J 1 base; nucleotides not matched to a gene: 7. From germline, CDR1 is SQVTM and CDR2 ANQGSEA. CDR3 length equals 17 residues. The DNA of the CDR3 is TGCAGCGTTGAATATCTAGCGGGAGGGTCGGGCACAGATACGCAGTATTTT. Its translation: CSVEYLAGGSGTDTQYF.

The chain is built from TRBV7-2 and TRBJ2-5; tentative D call: TRBD2 (6 bases). This CDR3 is built from 13 residues. V was trimmed by 4 bases and J by 2 bases, leaving 8 bases between them. The germline V gene has CDR1 SGHTA and CDR2 FQGNSA. The CDR3 region is CASSWSGQETQYF. The CDR3 DNA is TGTGCCAGCAGCTGGAGCGGGCAAGAGACCCAGTACTTC.

The chain combines TRBV14 with TRBJ2-7; TRBD2 aligns across 15 bases. The CDR3 sequence is 18 residues long. Per germline, CDR1 SGHDN and CDR2 FVKESK. J gave up 2 bases and V 0 bases, and 5 bases lay outside the gene matches. The CDR3 here is CASSQEGLAGGTPYEQYF. Here the CDR3 DNA reads TGTGCCAGCAGCCAAGAGGGACTAGCGGGAGGCACTCCCTACGAGCAGTACTTC.

The genes are TRBV6-1 and TRBJ2-7; D is possibly TRBD2 (5 bases). V was trimmed by 2 bases and J by 0 bases, leaving 11 bases between them. CDR3 size: 15 residues. Germline V CDR1 and CDR2: MNHNS, SASEGT. CDR3 in amino acids: CASSEFAGSSYEQYF. The CDR3 DNA reads as TGTGCCAGCAGTGAATTTGCGGGTAGCTCCTACGAGCAGTACTTC.

The chain employs TRBV5-1 and TRBJ2-7; 9 bases map to TRBD2. CDR1 is SGHRS and CDR2 is YFSETQ in the germline V gene. The CDR3 extends over 17 amino acids. After removal of 0 bases from V and 5 bases from J, the junction contained 12 bases not matched to a gene. The CDR3 DNA follows: TGCGCCAGCAGCTTGGGTCTGGCGGGAGGGGTCGTCGACGAGCAGTACTTC. It yields the protein CASSLGLAGGVVDEQYF.

The gene calls are TRBV27 and TRBJ2-2, with 8 bases lining up with TRBD2. The CDR3 contains 16 residues. The ends lost 5 bases at V and 1 base at J; junction bases unmatched: 6. Per the germline V gene, CDR1 is MNHEY and CDR2 is SMNVEV (reference sequence). CDR3 residues: CASSNSGALNTGELFF. CDR3 coding DNA: TGTGCCAGCAGTAATAGCGGGGCCCTGAACACCGGGGAGCTGTTTTTT.

The CDR3 DNA is TGCGCCAGCAGCCAAGGGCTAGCGGGAGACTACGAGCAGTACTTC. Translating it yields CASSQGLAGDYEQYF. V is TRBV4-1 and J is TRBJ2-7; 10 bases fit TRBD2. The germline V gene encodes CDR1 MGHRA and CDR2 YSYEKL. Trimming took 1 base from V and 3 from J; bases not matched to a gene: 3. The CDR3 sequence is 15 residues long.

This sequence joins TRBV5-1 and TRBJ2-7; 7 bases align to TRBD1. The CDR3 consists of 13 residues. After removal of 4 bases from V and 4 bases from J, the junction contained 5 bases not matched to a gene. Looked up from germline, CDR1 is SGHRS and CDR2 is YFSETQ. The CDR3 loop reads CASSTDRRYEQYF. CDR3 DNA sequence: TGCGCCAGCAGCACGGACAGGAGGTACGAGCAGTACTTC.

The chain combines TRBV11-3 with TRBJ1-2; D may be TRBD1 (5 bases). Germline-derived CDR1 and CDR2 are SGHNT and YENEEA. The CDR3 totals 14 residues. Trimming stripped 0 bases from V and 8 bases from J, with 13 bases between. This CDR3 reads CASSLDRQGRGYTF. The CDR3 bases are TGTGCCAGCAGCTTAGATCGGCAGGGCAGAGGCTACACCTTC.

The chain uses TRBV6-5 and TRBJ2-7, with unresolved D. The CDR3 has 11 amino acids. V lost 4 bases and J 2 bases, leaving 3 bases between the germline ends. CDR1 is MNHEY, CDR2 SVGAGI, per germline. CDR3 region: CASSFAYEQYF. The CDR3 bases are TGTGCCAGCAGTTTCGCCTACGAGCAGTACTTC.

The chain carries TRBV15 and TRBJ1-1; a possible D gene is TRBD1 (5 bases). The V and J ends lost 7 bases and 0 bases respectively, with 21 bases between them. Germline-derived CDR1 and CDR2 are LNHNV and YYDKDF (reference sequence). There are 17 residues in the CDR3. The CDR3 is CATTRELVQGLNTEAFF. CDR3 sequence (DNA): TGTGCCACCACCAGGGAGTTAGTGCAGGGATTGAACACTGAAGCTTTCTTT.

V usage is TRBV6-5 and J usage is TRBJ2-1, with TRBD1 identical over 8 bases. V was clipped by 7 bases and J by 15 bases; unmatched bases: 8. In germline, CDR1 is MNHEY, CDR2 SVGAGI. The CDR3 covers 11 residues. The CDR3 DNA follows: TGTGCCAGCAAGGACAGGGTCGGTCTGTTCTTC. Translation: CASKDRVGLFF.

This sequence joins TRBV6-5 and TRBJ2-1, with D possibly being TRBD2 (6 bases). V was pared by 3 bases and J by 4 bases, with 7 bases between. This CDR3 has 13 residues. Germline lookup yields CDR1 MNHEY and CDR2 SVGAGI. CDR3 nucleotides: TGTGCCAGCAGTTATGGGGGGTACAATGAGCAGTTCTTC. Translating gives CASSYGGYNEQFF.

The rearrangement joins TRBV30 to TRBJ1-5, with D tentatively TRBD1 (6 bases). The V end was cut by 2 bases, the J end by 0 bases, with 14 bases between. The CDR3 loop spans 16 amino acids. Germline lookup yields CDR1 GTSNPN and CDR2 SVGIG (reference sequence). Here the CDR3 DNA reads TGTGCCTGGAGTATACGTGGGGGCTATAGCAATCAGCCCCAGCATTTT. It specifies CAWSIRGGYSNQPQHF.

The V call is TRBV29-1, the J call TRBJ1-1; 7 bases are a match to TRBD1. Germline CDR1 reads SQVTM; CDR2 reads ANQGSEA. The CDR3 has 12 residues. V shed 7 bases and J 0 bases; nucleotides not matched to a gene: 2. CDR3 bases: TGCAGCGGGGGGACAGTGAACACTGAAGCTTTCTTT. Protein product: CSGGTVNTEAFF.

The rearrangement uses TRBV18 and TRBJ2-7; a weak D match, TRBD1 (5 bases). The CDR3 covers 13 residues. Germline V lookup: CDR1 KGHSH, CDR2 LQKENI. Trimming cost V 6 bases and J 2 bases, with 11 bases left between them. For the CDR3, the DNA is TGTGCCAGCTCCCAGACAGTTACCTACGAGCAGTACTTC. Translating gives CASSQTVTYEQYF.

The chain couples TRBV7-2 to TRBJ1-1, with D possibly matching TRBD1 (6 bases). With 3 bases removed from V and 4 bases from J, the gap between germline ends came to 21 bases. CDR1 is SGHTA, CDR2 FQGNSA, per germline. The CDR3 spans 17 residues. The CDR3 coding sequence is TGTGCCAGCAGCTTTACCTCCGGGACACCTCTAGGCACTGAAGCTTTCTTT. Translating gives CASSFTSGTPLGTEAFF.

CDR3 nucleotides: TGTGCCAGCAGCCGACAAGAGCGGGAGCTGGACAATGAGCAGTTCTTC. Translated: CASSRQERELDNEQFF. This sequence joins TRBV4-2 and TRBJ2-1, with 8 bases that match TRBD2. With V trimmed by 4 bases and J by 5 bases, 10 bases remained unmatched. The CDR3 consists of 16 residues. The germline V gene encodes CDR1 LGHNA and CDR2 YNFKEQ.

This chain links TRBV7-9 with TRBJ1-4; 8 bases agree with TRBD1. The CDR3 runs to 18 residues. Germline V gene sequence: CDR1 SEHNR, CDR2 FQNEAQ (reference sequence). With V trimmed by 2 bases and J by 4 bases, 12 bases remained unmatched. The CDR3 sequence is CASSLIRPGQANNEKLFF. CDR3 in DNA: TGTGCCAGCAGCTTAATACGTCCGGGACAGGCCAATAATGAAAAACTGTTTTTT. Complete variable domain (other parts from reference TRBV7-9 and TRBJ1-4): DTGVSQNPRHKITKRGQNVTFRCDPISEHNRLYWYRQTLGQGPEFLTYFQNEAQLEKSRLLSDRFSAERPKGSFSTLEIQRTEQGDSAMYLCASSLIRPGQANNEKLFFGSGTQLSVL.

The J gene is TRBJ2-1, the V gene TRBV10-3; 10 nucleotides match TRBD2. Unmatched junction bases numbered 7, after V lost 4 bases and J lost 7 bases. Germline CDR1 is ENHRY and CDR2 is SYGVKD. This CDR3 is 15 amino acids long. The CDR3 DNA is TGTGCCATCAGTGGGATAGCGGGAGGCTTGAATGAGCAGTTCTTC. It translates to CAISGIAGGLNEQFF.

This clone was picked up one time. This chain joins TRBV27 and TRBJ1-5; D is unclear. Germline lookup yields CDR1 MNHEY and CDR2 SMNVEV (reference sequence). The CDR3 is 15 residues long. The V end was cut by 7 bases, the J end by 6 bases, with 19 bases between. The CDR3 protein is CASMLRAGSIQPQHF. DNA of the CDR3: TGTGCCAGCATGTTACGGGCGGGGAGTATTCAGCCCCAGCATTTT.

The chain recombines TRBV15 with TRBJ1-5; no clear D. The germline gives CDR1 LNHNV, CDR2 YYDKDF (reference sequence). Trimming removed 5 bases from V and 6 bases from J, with 14 bases in between. The CDR3 spans 14 residues. CDR3 sequence reads: CATSLPSSIQPQHF. Here the CDR3 DNA reads TGTGCCACCAGCCTGCCTAGCAGTATTCAGCCCCAGCATTTT.

The chain carries TRBV27 and TRBJ2-7; tentative D call: TRBD2 (6 bases). Trimming took off 8 bases at V and 7 bases at J, with 15 bases between the two ends. The CDR3 runs 12 residues. Germline CDR1 reads MNHEY; CDR2 reads SMNVEV (reference sequence). This CDR3 reads CASGGTVIEQYF. CDR3 bases: TGTGCCAGCGGCGGGACGGTAATAGAGCAGTACTTC.

The CDR3: CASSHGLAGGSNTGELFF. The DNA of the CDR3 is TGCGCCAGCAGCCACGGACTAGCGGGAGGATCGAACACCGGGGAGCTGTTTTTT. The rearrangement joins TRBV4-1 to TRBJ2-2; the match to TRBD2 covers 14 bases. This CDR3 contains 18 residues. Germline V gives CDR1 MGHRA, CDR2 YSYEKL. The V and J ends lost 3 bases and 0 bases, in that order; junction bases with no gene match: 3.

V usage is TRBV6-6 and J usage is TRBJ2-5, with D possibly TRBD1 on 5 matching bases. The CDR3 is 11 amino acids. V lost 7 bases and J lost 13, with 16 bases in between. The V gene's germline CDR1 is MNHNY and CDR2 SVGAGI (reference sequence). The CDR3 DNA follows: TGTGCCAGCAAGATGACAGATGAATGGTACTTC. This encodes CASKMTDEWYF.

J is TRBJ1-1 and V is TRBV7-2, with a weak D call TRBD1 (5 bases). This CDR3 has 15 residues. Germline V gene sequence: CDR1 SGHTA, CDR2 FQGNSA. With 1 base removed from V and 5 bases from J, the gap between germline ends came to 14 bases. In nucleotides, the CDR3 is TGTGCCAGCAGCTTAGACCCGGGGGGAGGAACTGAAGCTTTCTTT. It encodes CASSLDPGGGTEAFF.

The chain has TRBV14 and TRBJ2-2, with a possible D match to TRBD1 (6 bases). Germline V gene data show CDR1 as SGHDN and CDR2 as FVKESK. CDR3 length: 14 residues. Trimming left V 1 base short and J 7 bases short, with 10 bases between. The CDR3 DNA reads TGTGCCAGCAGCCAAGGGGAACAGGGCGGGGAGCTGTTTTTT. Its protein product is CASSQGEQGGELFF.

The chain links TRBV10-3 to TRBJ2-5; D perhaps matches TRBD2 (6 bases). The V and J ends lost 8 bases and 5 bases respectively, with 15 bases between them. In germline, CDR1 is ENHRY, CDR2 SYGVKD. The CDR3 is 13 amino acids. CDR3 in amino acids: CAIGPGEMETQYF. The CDR3 DNA is TGTGCCATCGGACCGGGAGAAATGGAGACCCAGTACTTC.